This T cell receptor beta chain originates from a study of blood T cell repertoires in COVID-19. The method was immunoSEQ multiplex PCR; TCRdb's version includes in-frame clones alone and lacks a portion of them. This sample has 200,000 to 250,000 clones; approximately 84% occur once, and the top ten carry just under 1%. Germline values: CDR1 SGHRS, CDR2 YFSETQ. This CDR3 comprises 14 residues. Trimming removed 0 bases at V and 4 bases at J, with 5 bases between. The sample taken for sequencing was peripheral blood. The sequence derives from a man aged 40-49 years with acute or convalescent COVID-19. The rearrangement uses TRBV5-1 and TRBJ1-6, with no clear D. The CDR3 DNA reads TGCGCCAGCAGCTTGGCAGATTATAATTCACCCCTCCACTTT. It codes for CASSLADYNSPLHF.